This TCR beta chain came from a study of cytomegalovirus exposure and HLA in healthy donors. PCR was performed using 60 Vbeta and 13 Jbeta primers. Using immunoSEQ multiplex PCR, the repertoire was profiled, and TCRdb retains in-frame clones only, with some absent. Of some 71,000 clones detected, approximately 70% appear once; the ten largest clones hold more than 9.5%. The TCR was taken from a woman aged 45-59 years in good health and CMV-seropositive. Sequences were obtained from PBMCs.

This chain's CDR3 is CATDAGGGSNEQFF. The CDR3 DNA reads as TGTGCCACCGATGCTGGGGGGGGCTCTAATGAGCAGTTCTTC. The V and J genes are TRBV7-9 and TRBJ2-1; TRBD2 might be the D (7 bases). With 10 bases removed from V and 7 bases from J, the gap between germline ends came to 20 bases. CDR1 and CDR2 from the germline V gene are SEHNR and FQNEAQ (reference sequence). CDR3 length equals 14 residues.